The present entry profiles one T cell receptor (beta chain) with its context. Its antigen is still unknown. V lost 7 bases and J 2 bases, leaving 17 bases between the germline ends. The length of the CDR3 is 15 residues. The data derive from a study of CD8 T cells in ankylosing spondylitis. Quantitative 5'-RACE with molecular barcodes produced the TCR beta libraries. TCRdb re-derived calls from the 5' RACE reads in MiXCR, one entry per CDR3 protein. Among hundreds of thousands of distinct CDR3 sequences listed, about 13% were seen once. Study-wide findings and caveats: Eight highly homologous variants made up a TCR beta motif, and this motif appeared characteristic of ankylosing spondylitis blood. Past studies reported some motif variants in reactive arthritis synovial fluid and blood.

The chain couples TRBV12-3 or TRBV12-4 to TRBJ2-5; either TRBD1 or TRBD2 may supply D (5 bases each). This clonotype originated in a male donor with ankylosing spondylitis. The sample comprised blood, either unsorted or a sorted T cell fraction (not recorded which). The CDR3 coding sequence is TGTGCCAGCACCTCACTCCGGGACCGGCAAGAGACCCAGTACTTC. This gives the protein CASTSLRDRQETQYF.